Following are 8 T cell receptor beta chains from one sample sequenced in a study of OX40 agonist ivuxolimab in advanced cancers. Data came from immunoSEQ multiplex PCR; TCRdb stores just in-frame clones and leaves some out. The sample shows some 79,000 clones, roughly 92% of them seen only once. The sample here was CD4+ or CD8+ T cells sorted from blood, taken in a trial of the OX40 agonist ivuxolimab. These receptors were taken from an adult with an advanced solid tumor such as melanoma, head and neck, liver or kidney cancer.

V usage is TRBV18 and J usage is TRBJ2-1; 10 bases are shared with TRBD2. After removal of 1 base from V and 0 bases from J, the junction contained 6 bases not matched to a gene. Per the germline V gene, CDR1 is KGHSH and CDR2 is LQKENI. The CDR3 sequence is 18 residues long. CDR3 protein: CASSPQTSGAGSYNEQFF. CDR3 coding DNA: TGTGCCAGCTCACCACAAACTAGCGGGGCAGGCTCCTACAATGAGCAGTTCTTC.

The J gene is TRBJ2-7, the V gene TRBV7-8; 7 bases align to TRBD1. V was clipped by 5 bases and J by 0 bases; unmatched bases: 4. This CDR3 is built from 14 residues. Germline loops: CDR1 SGHVS, CDR2 FQNEAQ. CDR3 sequence (DNA): TGTGCCAGCAGCAAGGACAGGAGCTCCTACGAGCAGTACTTC. This sequence encodes CASSKDRSSYEQYF.

The V call is TRBV9, the J call TRBJ2-5, with D possibly being TRBD2 (5 bases). This CDR3 is built from 15 residues. Germline CDR1 reads SGDLS; CDR2 reads YYNGEE. The ends were cut back, 4 bases at V and 5 bases at J, with 18 bases in the middle. Here the CDR3 DNA reads TGTGCCAGCAGCATCGTTCTAGCCGGTGTGGAGACCCAGTACTTC. It yields the protein CASSIVLAGVETQYF.

The chain carries TRBV18 and TRBJ2-1, with a possible D match to TRBD2 (5 bases). The CDR3 is 16 residues long. CDR1 is KGHSH, CDR2 LQKENI, per germline. Trimming removed 5 bases at V and 0 bases at J, with 14 bases between. In DNA form, the CDR3 reads TGTGCCAGCTCATCCGGCGGGTCTAGCTCCTACAATGAGCAGTTCTTC. It translates to CASSSGGSSSYNEQFF.

The gene calls are TRBV5-1 and TRBJ2-1, with 7 bases fitting TRBD2. The CDR3 runs to 17 residues. Trimming removed 0 bases from V and 7 bases from J; junction bases left unmatched: 13. Germline CDR1 reads SGHRS; CDR2 reads YFSETQ. As DNA, the CDR3 is TGCGCCAGCAGCTTGGGGTTCGTGGGAGGGCCAAATAATGAGCAGTTCTTC. The encoded protein is CASSLGFVGGPNNEQFF.

The sample holds one count of this clone. J is TRBJ1-1 and V is TRBV11-3; D not resolved. Germline assignment: CDR1 SGHNT and CDR2 YENEEA. This CDR3 has 15 amino acids. Trimming stripped 5 bases from V and 1 base from J, with 14 bases between. The CDR3 bases are TGTGCCAGCAGCCCCGACGGACGGCAGAACACTGAAGCTTTCTTT. This codes for CASSPDGRQNTEAFF.

This chain joins TRBV4-3 and TRBJ2-2, with 9 positions matching TRBD2. Germline assignment: CDR1 LGHNA and CDR2 YSLEER. There are 17 residues in the CDR3. Unmatched junction bases numbered 6, after V lost 0 bases and J lost 4 bases. DNA for the CDR3: TGCGCCAGCAGCCAAGATAGCCTAGCGGGATTCACCGGGGAGCTGTTTTTT. Its protein is CASSQDSLAGFTGELFF.

The V gene is TRBV18, the J gene TRBJ2-1; TRBD2 matches at 14 bases. The J segment lost 8 bases and the V segment lost 5 bases, leaving 8 bases of the junction unmatched. CDR3 length: 16 amino acids. CDR1 is KGHSH, CDR2 LQKENI, per germline. This CDR3 reads CASSKGLAGDGDEQFF. As DNA, the CDR3 is TGTGCCAGCTCAAAGGGACTAGCGGGAGACGGCGATGAGCAGTTCTTC.